This T cell receptor beta chain comes out of a study of post-analysis software for immune sequencing data. Germline V gene sequence: CDR1 SQVTM, CDR2 ANQGSEA. This CDR3 region has 17 residues. V dropped 6 bases and J dropped 5; count of bases not matched to a gene: 10. Unique molecular identifiers were carried by the TCR beta cDNA libraries. TCRdb ran MiXCR on the PCR reads and lists one entry per CDR3 protein. The sample has some 450,000 distinct CDR3 sequences, approximately 46% seen once. Worth noting for this clonotype: Its antigen is unidentified.

Whole-study results and caveats: A handful of TRBV segments, including TRBV5-6, TRBV5-1 and TRBV20-1, were more frequent in patients than controls. Diversity measured as normalized Chao1 was significantly lower in multiple sclerosis patients than in controls.

Source material: blood. This sequence joins TRBV29-1 and TRBJ2-1; 16 positions agree with TRBD2. This clonotype was obtained from a girl aged 5-17 years with multiple sclerosis. The CDR3 here is CSVSGTSGRASDNEQFF. The CDR3 nucleotides read TGCAGCGTCAGCGGGACTAGCGGGAGGGCCTCGGACAATGAGCAGTTCTTC.